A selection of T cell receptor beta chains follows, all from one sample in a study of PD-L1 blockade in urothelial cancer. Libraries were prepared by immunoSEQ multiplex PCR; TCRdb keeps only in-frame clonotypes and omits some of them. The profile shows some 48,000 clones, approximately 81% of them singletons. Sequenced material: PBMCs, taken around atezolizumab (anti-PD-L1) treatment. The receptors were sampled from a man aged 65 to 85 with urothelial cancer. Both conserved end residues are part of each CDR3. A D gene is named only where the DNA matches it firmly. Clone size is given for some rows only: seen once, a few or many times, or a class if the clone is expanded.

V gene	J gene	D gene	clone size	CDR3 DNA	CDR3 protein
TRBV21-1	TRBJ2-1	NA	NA	TGTGCCAGCAGCAAACGGACTAGCGGGAGAGGGTACAATGAGCAGTTCTTC	CASSKRTSGRGYNEQFF
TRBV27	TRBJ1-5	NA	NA	TGTGCCAGCAGCCAGGGAGGGGGAGGCCAGCCCCAGCATTTT	CASSQGGGGQPQHF
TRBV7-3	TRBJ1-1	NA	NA	TGTGCCAGCAGCTTAAATATCAACACTGAAGCTTTCTTT	CASSLNINTEAFF
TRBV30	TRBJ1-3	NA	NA	TGTGCCTTGACAGACTCTGGAAACACCATATATTTT	CALTDSGNTIYF
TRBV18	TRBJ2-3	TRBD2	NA	TGTGCCAGCTCACCCTCCGGGACTAGAACAGATACGCAGTATTTT	CASSPSGTRTDTQYF
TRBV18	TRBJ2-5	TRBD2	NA	TGTGCCAGCTCACCCCAGTGGACTAGCGGGGAGACCCAGTACTTC	CASSPQWTSGETQYF
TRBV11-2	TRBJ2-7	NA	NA	TGTGCCAGCACTGGACTCGGACGGAACGAGCAGTACTTC	CASTGLGRNEQYF
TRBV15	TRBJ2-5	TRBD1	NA	TGTGCCACCAGCAGGGACAGGGGACAAGAGACCCAGTACTTC	CATSRDRGQETQYF
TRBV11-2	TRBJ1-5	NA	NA	TGTGCCAGCAGTAAGGACTGGGCTCAGCCCCAGCATTTT	CASSKDWAQPQHF
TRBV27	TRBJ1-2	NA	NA	TGTGCCAGCAGCCCTGACTACTATGGCTACACCTTC	CASSPDYYGYTF
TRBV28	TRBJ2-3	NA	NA	TGTGCCAGTGTATCATCGGGTGGCACAGATACGCAGTATTTT	CASVSSGGTDTQYF
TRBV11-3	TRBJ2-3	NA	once	TGTGCCAGCAGCTTAGATGCCGAAGACTCAGATACGCAGTATTTT	CASSLDAEDSDTQYF
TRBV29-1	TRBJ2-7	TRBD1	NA	TGCAGCGTTGAGGGGACAGCCCGGTCCGAGCAGTACTTC	CSVEGTARSEQYF
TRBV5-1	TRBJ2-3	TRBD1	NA	TGCGCCAGCAGCTCCCTGACAGGGCGAGATACGCAGTATTTT	CASSSLTGRDTQYF
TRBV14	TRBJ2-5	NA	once	TGTGCCAGCAGCCAAATACAAGAGACCCAGTACTTC	CASSQIQETQYF
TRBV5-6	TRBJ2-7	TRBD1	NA	TGTGCCAGCAGCTCTACGACAGGGGATAGCGACGAGCAGTACTTC	CASSSTTGDSDEQYF
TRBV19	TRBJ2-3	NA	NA	TGTGCCAGTAGTCCGGGAGAGGGCTGGAGCACAGATACGCAGTATTTT	CASSPGEGWSTDTQYF
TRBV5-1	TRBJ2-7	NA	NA	TGCGCCAGCAGCATCCTTAGCGGATTCTCCTACGAGCAGTACTTC	CASSILSGFSYEQYF
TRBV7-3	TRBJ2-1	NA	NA	TGTGCCAGCAGCTTAGGGACCGGGACATCACCCCATGAGCAGTTCTTC	CASSLGTGTSPHEQFF
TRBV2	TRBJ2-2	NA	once	TGTGCCAGCAGTAGCGAATATTCGAACACCGGGGAGCTGTTTTTT	CASSSEYSNTGELFF
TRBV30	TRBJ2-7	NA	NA	TGTGCCTGGAGTGGGTCTAGCCGGTACGAGCAGTACTTC	CAWSGSSRYEQYF
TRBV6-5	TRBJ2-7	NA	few	TGTGCCAGTTCCCTTATACGGGGCTCCTACGAGCAGTACTTC	CASSLIRGSYEQYF
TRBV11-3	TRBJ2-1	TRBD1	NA	TGTGCCAGCAGCTTAGAGGGACAGGGCTACAATGAGCAGTTCTTC	CASSLEGQGYNEQFF
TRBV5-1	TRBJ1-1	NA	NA	TGCGCCAGCAGCTTGTCTCTCTCCCCCGGTAACACTGAAGCTTTCTTT	CASSLSLSPGNTEAFF
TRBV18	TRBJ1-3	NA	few	TGTGCCAGCTCACCACCGTCCCGGCGGGGGCTGACTGGAAACACCATATATTTT	CASSPPSRRGLTGNTIYF
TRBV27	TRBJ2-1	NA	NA	TGTGCCAGCAGTTTCCGTTTTGGGGGGTTGGGGAATGAGCAGTTCTTC	CASSFRFGGLGNEQFF
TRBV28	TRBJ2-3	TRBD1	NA	TGTGCCAGCACAAAGGGGACAGCTTCTAGCACAGATACGCAGTATTTT	CASTKGTASSTDTQYF
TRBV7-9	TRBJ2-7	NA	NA	TGTGCCAGCAGCTTAGATGGGCCGCAGCAGTACTTC	CASSLDGPQQYF
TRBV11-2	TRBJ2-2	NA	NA	TGTGCCAGCAGCAGAACGGAGTCGAACACCGGGGAGCTGTTTTTT	CASSRTESNTGELFF
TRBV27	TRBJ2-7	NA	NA	TGTGCCAGCACCCCGACTGGTCAGAACACCTACGAGCAGTACTTC	CASTPTGQNTYEQYF
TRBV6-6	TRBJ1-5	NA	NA	TGTGCCAGCAGTTACGACCGGAGTTCTTTACAGCCCCAGCATTTT	CASSYDRSSLQPQHF
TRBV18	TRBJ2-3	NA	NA	TGTGCCAGCTCACCAGATACGGGAAGCACAGATACGCAGTATTTT	CASSPDTGSTDTQYF
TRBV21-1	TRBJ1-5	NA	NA	TGTGCCAGCAGCCGGGGGGGCCCGACGGGTAGCAATCAGCCCCAGCATTTT	CASSRGGPTGSNQPQHF
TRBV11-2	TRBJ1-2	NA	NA	TGTGCCAGCAGCCCCGGAGGGTCCACACTCTATGGCTACACCTTC	CASSPGGSTLYGYTF
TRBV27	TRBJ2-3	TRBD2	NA	TGTGCCAGCAGTTCGGAGAGCGGGGGAATCGGGACGCAGTATTTT	CASSSESGGIGTQYF
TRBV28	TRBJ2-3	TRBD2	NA	TGTGCCAGCAGTTTGGGGGGGACGGGTAAAGATACGCAGTATTTT	CASSLGGTGKDTQYF
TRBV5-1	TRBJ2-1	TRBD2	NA	TGCGCCAGCAGCTATAGCGGGAGCTCCTACAATGAGCAGTTCTTC	CASSYSGSSYNEQFF
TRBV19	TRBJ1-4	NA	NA	TGTGCCAGTACCACCACAGGGTCCACTAATGAAAAACTGTTTTTT	CASTTTGSTNEKLFF
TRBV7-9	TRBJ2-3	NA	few	TGTGCCAGCACCCGAGCCGATACGCAGTATTTT	CASTRADTQYF
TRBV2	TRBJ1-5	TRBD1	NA	TGTGCCAGCAGGGGGGACAGGTATCAGCCCCAGCATTTT	CASRGDRYQPQHF
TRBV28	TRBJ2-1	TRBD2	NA	TGTGCCAGCAGTTCCCCCGCTAGCGGGAAGAAGGATGAGCAGTTCTTC	CASSSPASGKKDEQFF
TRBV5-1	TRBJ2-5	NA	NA	TGCGCCAGCGACTCTGGGGCTAGCCAAGAGACCCAGTACTTC	CASDSGASQETQYF
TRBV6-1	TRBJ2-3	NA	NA	TGTGCCAGCAGTGAAAATCGGGGGTCAGGCGCTTTT	CASSENRGSGAF
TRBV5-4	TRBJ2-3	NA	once	TGTGCCAGCAGCTTGGTCGCGGACACAGATACGCAGTATTTT	CASSLVADTDTQYF
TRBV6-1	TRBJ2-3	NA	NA	TGTGCCAGCAGTGACCAGGGGTCCCCAGATACGCAGTATTTT	CASSDQGSPDTQYF
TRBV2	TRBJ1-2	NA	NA	TGTGCCAGCAGTGTTCTCTATGGCTACACCTTC	CASSVLYGYTF
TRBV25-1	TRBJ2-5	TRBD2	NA	TGTGCCACCAATGGGGGGCTAGCGGGCTCTTCCCAAGAGACCCAGTACTTC	CATNGGLAGSSQETQYF
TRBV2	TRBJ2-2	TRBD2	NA	TGTGCCAGTCGACTAGCGTCGAACACCGGGGAGCTGTTTTTT	CASRLASNTGELFF
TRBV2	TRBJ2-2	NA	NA	TGTGCCAGCAGTGGGCTAGCTTCGAACACCGGGGAGCTGTTTTTT	CASSGLASNTGELFF
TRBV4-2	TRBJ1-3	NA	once	TGTGCCAGCAGCCAAGGGGGGGAACCTGGAAACACCATATATTTT	CASSQGGEPGNTIYF
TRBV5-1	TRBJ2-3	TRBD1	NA	TGCGCCAGCAGGGGTAACAGGGGAACAGATACGCAGTATTTT	CASRGNRGTDTQYF
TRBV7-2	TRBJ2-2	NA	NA	TGTGCCAGCAGCTTACGTTTGGCGGAGAACACCGGGGAGCTGTTTTTT	CASSLRLAENTGELFF
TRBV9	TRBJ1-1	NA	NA	TGTGCCAGCAGCGCCACGACAGTCCAGAACACTGAAGCTTTCTTT	CASSATTVQNTEAFF
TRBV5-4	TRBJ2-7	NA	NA	TGTGCCAGCAGCTCGCGAAACCTCCAAGAGGAGCAGTACTTC	CASSSRNLQEEQYF